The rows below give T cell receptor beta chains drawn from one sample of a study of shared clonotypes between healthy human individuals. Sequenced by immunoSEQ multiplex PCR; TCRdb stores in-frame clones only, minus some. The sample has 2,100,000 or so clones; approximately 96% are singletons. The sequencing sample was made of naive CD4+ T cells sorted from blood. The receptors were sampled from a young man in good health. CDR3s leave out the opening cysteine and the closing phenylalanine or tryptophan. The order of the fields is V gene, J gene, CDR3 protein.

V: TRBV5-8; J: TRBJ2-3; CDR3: ASSLALAGGPDTQY
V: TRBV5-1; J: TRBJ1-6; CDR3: ASSEGGGSPLH
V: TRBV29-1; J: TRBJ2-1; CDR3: SVDSRGGINEQF
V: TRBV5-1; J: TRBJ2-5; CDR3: ASSLGPSGAETQY
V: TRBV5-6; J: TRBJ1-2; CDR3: ASSYWDRDGYT
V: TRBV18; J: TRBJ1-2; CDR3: ASSPVQQTRNGYT
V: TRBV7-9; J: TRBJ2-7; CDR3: ASSLGWWGMAYEQY
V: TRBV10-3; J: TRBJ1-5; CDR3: AISAGQNFRPQH
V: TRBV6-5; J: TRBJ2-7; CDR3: ASSSQQGHYEQY
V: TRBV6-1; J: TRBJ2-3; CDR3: ASSEIRGGADTQY
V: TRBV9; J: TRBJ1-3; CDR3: ASSVFGQGTGNTIY
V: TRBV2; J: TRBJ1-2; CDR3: ASSEEGAGGYGYT
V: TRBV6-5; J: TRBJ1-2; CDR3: ASSPDGNFGYT
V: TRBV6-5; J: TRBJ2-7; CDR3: ASSTGKATYEQY
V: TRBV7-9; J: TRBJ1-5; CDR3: ASSFGGGGQPQH
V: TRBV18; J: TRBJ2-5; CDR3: ASSSSKSTGGLRETQY
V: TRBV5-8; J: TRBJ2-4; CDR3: ASRNTGGSIQY
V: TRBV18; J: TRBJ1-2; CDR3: ASSPGQSYGYT
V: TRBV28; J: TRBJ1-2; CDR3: ASSAGDKAINYGYT
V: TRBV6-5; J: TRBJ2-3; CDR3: ASSRTSGGKDTQY
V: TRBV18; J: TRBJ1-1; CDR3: ASSPLAMNTEAF
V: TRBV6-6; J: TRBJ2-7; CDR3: ASSYPFKEQY
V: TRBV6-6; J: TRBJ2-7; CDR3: ASSYSMGGSYEQY
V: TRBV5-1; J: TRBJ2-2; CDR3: ASSLAGLVGTGELF
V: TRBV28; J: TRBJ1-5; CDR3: ASSSPVNSNQPQH
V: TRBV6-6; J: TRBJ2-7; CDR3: ASSSPSGIWKY
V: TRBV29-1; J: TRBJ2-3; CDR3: SVEGDSTDTQY
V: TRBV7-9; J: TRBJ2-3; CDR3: ASSPPSSDTQY
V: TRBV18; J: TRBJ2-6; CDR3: ASSLLGSTGTGANVLT
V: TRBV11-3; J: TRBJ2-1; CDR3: ASSLTGTYNEQF
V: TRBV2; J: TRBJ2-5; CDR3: ASSDGGRAGETQY
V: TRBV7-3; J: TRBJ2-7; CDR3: ASSLGQGKTYEQY
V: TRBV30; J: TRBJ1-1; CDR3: AWSVQGDTEAF
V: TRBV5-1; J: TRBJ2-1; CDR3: ASSQSYNEQF
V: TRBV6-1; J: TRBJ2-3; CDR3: ASRTQGSSTDTQY